This T cell receptor beta chain was found in a study of shared clonotypes between healthy human individuals (dated by TCRdb to 2020 to 2021). Notes on the research overall: The cohort comprised a couple of women and a few men aged 18 to 49 years. Different laboratories and diverse techniques were used to prepare libraries and sequence TCR repertoires, to increase sequencing depth and limit assay-specific biases. Per donor, three plates each were used for CD4 naive and CD4 memory, two for CD8 naive, and one for CD8 memory. To estimate repertoire size and how much clonotypes are shared between individuals, the study performed deep sequencing of blood TCR repertoires from a handful of healthy adults. Per donor, leukapheresis produced somewhere between about 0.85 and 8.9 billion PBMCs. General findings and caveats noted by the study authors: Incomplete sequencing was indicated by rarefaction of sorted-subset datasets, despite the large sequencing depth. Sampling was limited to blood, and TCR repertoires in tissue likely differ from TCR repertoires in blood. Larger estimated clonotype richness was generally found for naive subsets than for memory subsets. The genetic and exposure-history diversity represented was limited by the small number of donors. Sharing across a few donors was observed for about 5% of naive CD4, less than 4% of naive CD8, 2% to 2.5% of memory CD4, and around 0.4% of memory CD8 clonotypes. Compared with non-shared clonotypes, the clonotypes found in all four sorted-subset donors had higher generation probabilities. Based on pairwise subsampling, the degree of clonotype sharing among donors was expected to be affected by sequencing depth.

Using the deep immunoSEQ assay, TCR CDR3 regions were amplified from genomic DNA by multiplex PCR. Extracted genomic DNA from each cell subset was spread evenly across all wells of several immunoSEQ 96-well plates, with each plate serving as a replicate. Each replicate PCR for sorted subsets received 200 ng genomic DNA, equal to roughly 33,000 T cell genomes. The purified libraries were quantified using a Qubit 3.0 fluorometer, sized with a Bioanalyzer 2100, and then quantified again using the KAPA Library Quantification kit. Every immunoSEQ 96-well plate was sequenced on a separate single-read 150-cycle Illumina NextSeq 550 flow cell. As for the authors' bioinformatics: Because only junctional sequences without quality scores were contained in the immunoSEQ output, filtering matching that applied to full-length reads could not be performed. Sequences were annotated with PyIR, a Python wrapper for IgBLAST v1.9, and V/J genes and CDR3 were assigned using IMGT germline references. Any read was removed if the V/J assignment was weak (E-value above 1e-6), the CDR3 was missing, or the read contained stop codons, out-of-frame junctions, or ambiguous translated residues. V3J clonotypes were defined by identical inferred V gene, J gene, and CDR3 amino acid sequence. To compute the percentage overlap between repertoires, the number of shared unique clonotypes was divided by the size of the smaller repertoire. Richness of each repertoire was evaluated using RTK rarefaction, the Chao1 estimator, and Recon v2.1 estimates of unobserved clonotypes. Generation probabilities were computed with OLGA for all TCRbeta clonotypes obtained by the gDNA method from several donors. TCRdb stores this immuneACCESS table with in-frame sequences only. Part of the clones is absent; in the studies checked, under half of the shortfall reflects unresolved V genes, and no reason is known for the rest. The D gene and trimming were derived from the DNA, and the V and J assignments and clone size from that table. This sample gives 2 million to 2.5 million clones in total; 92% of them show up just once. Of the sample, around 0.35% is held by the ten largest clones.

Donors were healthy HIV-negative adults with no recently reported acute infections or vaccinations. Every donor was a Caucasian adult residing in Nashville, Tennessee, USA. CD4+ T cells were enriched through magnetic negative selection, after which naive cells were positively selected on CD45RA and the remaining negative fraction served as the memory subset. After blood collection by leukapheresis, PBMCs were isolated using Ficoll-Histopaque density gradient centrifugation and then cryopreserved in the vapor phase of liquid nitrogen. Purity and quantity of every magnetically sorted T cell population were checked by analytical flow cytometry. Genomic DNA was isolated from each sorted fraction and quantified by UV absorbance on a Nanodrop 2000c. The CDR3 holds 15 amino acids from the cysteine to the phenylalanine. The entry retains the CDR3 DNA only, 45 bases that are in frame from base 1. The junction carries 17 bases between V and J, which are trimmed by 4 bases and 6 bases respectively. From a lookup of the germline V gene, CDR1 and CDR2 are SNHLY and FYNNEI.

To note about this clone: This clone's antigen is unknown. Base qualities are missing; no much larger clone stands one base away.

The source is a man aged 18 to 30 in good health. Some clones in this sample may be carry-over from other donors' samples. The rearranged segments are TRBV2 and TRBJ2-3, with the D gene tentatively TRBD1 or TRBD2, based on 5 matching bases in each. The sequencing sample was made of naive CD4+ T cells from PBMCs. Taken with the paper, the label for cell subset or site translates to: CD45RA+ positively selected. The CDR3 protein: CASSVGATGLDTQYF. The DNA reads TGTGCCAGCAGTGTTGGGGCCACGGGGCTGGATACGCAGTATTTT.